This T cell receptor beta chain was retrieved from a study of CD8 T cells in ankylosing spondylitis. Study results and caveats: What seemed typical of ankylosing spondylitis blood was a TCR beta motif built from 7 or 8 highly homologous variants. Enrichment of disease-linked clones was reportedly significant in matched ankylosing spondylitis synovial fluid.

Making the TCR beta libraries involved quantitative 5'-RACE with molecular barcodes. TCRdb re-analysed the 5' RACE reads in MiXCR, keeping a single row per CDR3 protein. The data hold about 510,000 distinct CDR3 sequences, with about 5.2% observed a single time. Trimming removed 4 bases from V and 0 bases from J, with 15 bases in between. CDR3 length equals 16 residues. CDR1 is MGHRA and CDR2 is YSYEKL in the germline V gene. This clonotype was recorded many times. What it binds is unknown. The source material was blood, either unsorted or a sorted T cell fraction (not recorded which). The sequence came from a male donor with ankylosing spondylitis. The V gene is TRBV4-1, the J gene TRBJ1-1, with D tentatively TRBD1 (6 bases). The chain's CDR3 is CASSRGGGRLNTEAFF. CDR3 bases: TGCGCCAGCAGCCGTGGGGGGGGCAGATTGAACACTGAAGCTTTCTTT.